These T cell receptor beta chains were read from a single sample in a study of T-cell memory formation after mild COVID-19. TCRdb passed the 5' RACE reads through MiXCR, listing each CDR3 protein once. The sample consists of 140,000 or so distinct CDR3 sequences, about 19% of them appearing once. Sequencing used PBMCs or a T cell subset sorted from them (not recorded which). The receptors come from an adult woman who had mild COVID-19 (a few samples of this study predate the infection). Cell type and time point are not known. CDR3s include the opening cysteine and the closing phenylalanine or tryptophan. D genes are given only for firm matches. Size is omitted from some rows. Given values are once, few, many or a class for expanded clones.

>TRBV30|TRBD2|TRBJ2-5|-
TGTGCCTGGAGTGGGGCTAGATTAGCGGGGACGGGGACCCAGTACTTC
CAWSGARLAGTGTQYF
>TRBV7-9|TRBD2|TRBJ2-7|-
TGTGCCAGCAGCGTTTTAGCGGGAGGCCTCTCCGGCGAGCAGTACTTC
CASSVLAGGLSGEQYF
>TRBV5-1|-|TRBJ2-5|-
TGCGCCAGCGATCCGGGACATGAGCTTCGGGCAGAGACCCAGTACTTC
CASDPGHELRAETQYF
>TRBV7-3|-|TRBJ2-3|-
TGTGCCAGCAGCTTATCCCCGCTGAAAACAGATACGCAGTATTTT
CASSLSPLKTDTQYF
>TRBV4-2|TRBD1|TRBJ2-1|few
TGTGCCAGCAGCCAAAACAGGGGGTACAATGAGCAGTTCTTC
CASSQNRGYNEQFF
>TRBV5-1|-|TRBJ2-7|-
TGCGCCAGCAGCTTGGCCCCACAGGCCTTGAGGAACGAGCAGTACTTC
CASSLAPQALRNEQYF
>TRBV11-2|TRBD1|TRBJ1-1|-
TGTGCCAGCAGCTTAGATCACCGGGACAGCGTATCTGGAGCTTTCTTT
CASSLDHRDSVSGAFF
>TRBV5-6|-|TRBJ1-4|-
TGTGCCAGCAGCTTGGCCGGGACGGCTGCAACTAATGAAAAACTGTTTTTT
CASSLAGTAATNEKLFF
>TRBV24-1|TRBD1|TRBJ1-1|few
TGTGCCACCAGTGGAGGGACAGGGAGGATGACTGAAGCTTTCTTT
CATSGGTGRMTEAFF
>TRBV5-6|-|TRBJ2-5|once
TGTGCCAGCAGTTTCGAGGGGGGCGCAGAGACCCAGTACTTC
CASSFEGGAETQYF
>TRBV19|-|TRBJ2-7|-
TGTGCCAGTAGTATCAGAGCAGGGGAACCGTACGAGCAGTACTTC
CASSIRAGEPYEQYF
>TRBV7-8|-|TRBJ2-5|few
TGTGCCAGCAGCTTGTTTCGGTCGCAAGAGACCCAGTACTTC
CASSLFRSQETQYF
>TRBV6-6|-|TRBJ1-1|-
TGTGTCAGCAGTTACAAACGGGGGTCCTCGGCGGCTTTCTTT
CVSSYKRGSSAAFF
>TRBV5-1|-|TRBJ2-5|many
TGCGCCAGCAGCTTGAGACGAGGGGGAAGGGAGACCCAGTACTTC
CASSLRRGGRETQYF
>TRBV11-2|TRBD1|TRBJ2-1|-
TGTGCCAGCAGCTCCGGACAGGGGGCAGGCAATGAGCAGTTCTTC
CASSSGQGAGNEQFF
>TRBV4-1|-|TRBJ2-7|few
TGCGCCAGCAGCCAAGTAGTCCAGAGCTACGAGCAGTACTTC
CASSQVVQSYEQYF
>TRBV12-3/TRBV12-4|-|TRBJ2-1|few
TGTGCCAGCAGTTTAGCGCTTCTAGCGTCCTACAATGAGCAGTTCTTC
CASSLALLASYNEQFF
>TRBV12-3/TRBV12-4|-|TRBJ2-3|few
TGTGCCAGCACCTCGGGATGGTTCACAGATACGCAGTATTTT
CASTSGWFTDTQYF
>TRBV12-3/TRBV12-4|-|TRBJ2-3|few
TGTGCCAGCAGTACCTTTTCAGATACGCAGTATTTT
CASSTFSDTQYF
>TRBV5-1|-|TRBJ2-5|many
TGCGCCAGCAGCTTGGACAGGGAAGGAGAGACCCAGTACTTC
CASSLDREGETQYF
>TRBV5-5|TRBD2|TRBJ2-1|few
TGTGCCAGCAGCTTACTAGCGGGTACCCACAATGAGCAGTTCTTC
CASSLLAGTHNEQFF
>TRBV14|-|TRBJ1-3|few
TGTGCCAGCAGCCGGGGGGCCCAACACTCTGGAAACACCATATATTTT
CASSRGAQHSGNTIYF
>TRBV7-9|TRBD2|TRBJ2-3|-
TGTGCCAGCAGCTTAGGCGGCGGGGGGGGAACAGATACGCAGTATTTT
CASSLGGGGGTDTQYF
>TRBV7-2|-|TRBJ1-2|few
TGTGCCAGCAGCTTAGGGGCGGTTGCTGGCTACACCTTC
CASSLGAVAGYTF
>TRBV11-2|-|TRBJ2-1|-
TGTGCCAGCAGCCTAGGGGGGGCAGGTGTAGGCTACAATGAGCAGTTCTTC
CASSLGGAGVGYNEQFF
>TRBV19|-|TRBJ2-2|few
TGTGCCAGCAGTATAGTATGGCCCGGGGAGCTGTTTTTT
CASSIVWPGELFF
>TRBV20-1|-|TRBJ1-6|-
TGCAGTGCTAAAGAGGCAGGGTCCTATAATTCACCCCTCCACTTT
CSAKEAGSYNSPLHF
>TRBV27|TRBD2|TRBJ2-1|many
TGTGCCTCCACTCGCGTCGGGACTAGCTCTGGCAATGAGCAGTTCTTC
CASTRVGTSSGNEQFF
>TRBV6-5|-|TRBJ1-1|-
TGTGCCAGCAGTTGGGCCCTTGGGACCATGAACACTGAAGCTTTCTTT
CASSWALGTMNTEAFF